One sample yielded the 10 T cell receptor beta chains listed below, sequenced in a study of post-analysis software for immune sequencing data. The TCR beta cDNA libraries contained unique molecular identifiers. TCRdb called the PCR reads again in MiXCR, with one record for every CDR3 protein. The sample carries 150,000 to 200,000 distinct CDR3 sequences, 35% to 40% recorded once. Source: blood, taken after autologous hematopoietic stem cell transplantation. The receptors derive from a girl aged 5 to 17 with multiple sclerosis.

The chain combines TRBV5-1 with TRBJ1-1; the match to TRBD1 covers 9 bases. Unmatched junction bases numbered 9, after V lost 4 bases and J lost 2 bases. The length of the CDR3 is 16 residues. Germline V gene data show CDR1 as SGHRS and CDR2 as YFSETQ. The chain's CDR3 is CASSPPRDRDNTEAFF. CDR3 coding DNA: TGCGCCAGCAGCCCTCCCCGGGACAGGGATAACACTGAAGCTTTCTTT. The whole variable domain, filled in from reference TRBV5-1 and TRBJ1-1, reads KAGVTQTPRYLIKTRGQQVTLSCSPISGHRSVSWYQQTPGQGLQFLFEYFSETQRNKGNFPGRFSGRQFSNSRSEMNVSTLELGDSALYLCASSPPRDRDNTEAFFGQGTRLTVV.

The chain has TRBV24-1 and TRBJ1-4; D not certain. Trimming pared 9 bases from V and 0 bases from J, leaving 10 bases between. The CDR3 extends over 14 amino acids. Germline CDR1 reads KGHDR; CDR2 reads SFDVKD. The CDR3 loop is CATSPVATNEKLFF. CDR3 DNA sequence: TGTGCCACCTCGCCAGTTGCAACTAATGAAAAACTGTTTTTT.

The chain carries TRBV12-3 or TRBV12-4 and TRBJ2-1; 13 bases fit TRBD2. Trimming took 4 bases from V and 5 from J; bases not matched to a gene: 2. The CDR3 totals 15 residues. The CDR3 DNA sequence: TGTGCCAGCAGTTGGACTAGCGGGGGTGACAATGAGCAGTTCTTC. The encoded protein is CASSWTSGGDNEQFF.

This clonotype has a handful of counts. The gene calls are TRBV20-1 and TRBJ2-3, with 10 bases matching TRBD2. This CDR3 region has 13 residues. The germline gives CDR1 DFQATT, CDR2 SNEGSKA (reference sequence). Here the CDR3 DNA reads TGCAGCAAGACTAGCGGGAGCACAGATACGCAGTATTTT. Translation: CSKTSGSTDTQYF.

V and J are TRBV27 and TRBJ1-1; D not certain. V dropped 3 bases and J dropped 0 bases, with 5 bases sitting between them. The CDR3 is 13 amino acids. The germline V gene has CDR1 MNHEY and CDR2 SMNVEV (reference sequence). CDR3 DNA sequence: TGTGCCAGCAGTTTCCAGTTGAACACTGAAGCTTTCTTT. This encodes CASSFQLNTEAFF.

The chain recombines TRBV7-9 with TRBJ2-7; D is unclear. V dropped 2 bases and J dropped 2 bases, with 4 bases sitting between them. Per the germline V gene, CDR1 is SEHNR and CDR2 is FQNEAQ (reference sequence). CDR3 length: 12 amino acids. DNA of the CDR3: TGTGCCAGCAGCTTACCCCCCTACGAGCAGTACTTC. Its protein product is CASSLPPYEQYF. Filled out from reference TRBV7-9 and TRBJ2-7, the complete variable domain reads DTGVSQNPRHKITKRGQNVTFRCDPISEHNRLYWYRQTLGQGPEFLTYFQNEAQLEKSRLLSDRFSAERPKGSFSTLEIQRTEQGDSAMYLCASSLPPYEQYFGPGTRLTVT.

This clonotype has just one count. V and J are TRBV15 and TRBJ2-3; D is unclear. CDR3 length equals 12 residues. Germline lookup yields CDR1 LNHNV and CDR2 YYDKDF (reference sequence). The V gene lost 4 bases and the J gene lost 5 bases, with 7 bases spanning the gap. DNA for the CDR3: TGTGCCACCAGCAATAATGGAGATACGCAGTATTTT. This gives the protein CATSNNGDTQYF.

This clonotype was seen at least ten times. The chain employs TRBV20-1 and TRBJ2-7, with 7 bases fitting TRBD1. The CDR3 consists of 12 residues. Germline V gene data show CDR1 as DFQATT and CDR2 as SNEGSKA (reference sequence). V lost 5 bases, J lost 2 bases, and 3 bases stayed unmatched. The CDR3 DNA follows: TGCAGTGCTCTGAGGGGGCCCTACGAGCAGTACTTC. Its translation is CSALRGPYEQYF.

This chain's CDR3 is CSAPVKAGPGDTQYF. DNA of the CDR3: TGCAGTGCTCCCGTAAAAGCGGGACCAGGGGATACGCAGTATTTT. This sequence joins TRBV20-1 and TRBJ2-3; the match to TRBD2 covers 7 bases. This CDR3 comprises 15 residues. V lost 5 bases to trimming and J lost 6 bases; unmatched junction nucleotides: 14. CDR1 and CDR2 (germline): DFQATT, SNEGSKA (reference sequence).

This clonotype was found a few times. This chain links TRBV28 with TRBJ2-7, with a tentative D call TRBD1 (5 bases). Deletions cut 4 bases from V and 4 bases from J, with 23 bases between. Germline loops: CDR1 MDHEN, CDR2 SYDVKM. The CDR3 length is 17 residues. CDR3 DNA sequence: TGTGCCAGCAGTTCCCGTGGGTGGCAGGGCGCGGTTTACGAGCAGTACTTC. Its translation: CASSSRGWQGAVYEQYF.